These T cell receptor beta chains were read from a single sample in a study of T cells after yellow fever vaccination. In TCRdb, the 5' RACE reads were re-called with MiXCR into one record per CDR3 protein. The sample shows some 250,000 distinct CDR3 sequences, about 3.5% of them seen only once. Source: PBMCs, taken 15 days after the yellow fever booster vaccination. Every receptor here comes from a man between 18 and 29 years old who received the YFV17D yellow fever vaccine. Each CDR3 is given with its conserved first and last residue. The D gene is left open where the match is weak. Expanded clones are given a class, and other clones once, few, many or no size at all.

V gene	J gene	D gene	clone size	CDR3 protein	CDR3 DNA
TRBV2	TRBJ2-4	TRBD2	many	CASSVRGTSGELAKNIQYF	TGTGCCAGCAGTGTTCGCGGGACTAGCGGGGAGCTAGCCAAAAACATTCAGTACTTC
TRBV7-7	TRBJ2-5	TRBD2	many	CASSPTSVQETQYF	TGTGCCAGCAGCCCTACTAGCGTTCAAGAGACCCAGTACTTC
TRBV29-1	TRBJ2-6	TRBD1	many	CSVKPGQNSGANVLTF	TGCAGCGTTAAGCCGGGACAGAACTCTGGGGCCAACGTCCTGACTTTC
TRBV5-4	TRBJ2-1	TRBD1	many	CASSSPDRYNEQFF	TGTGCCAGCAGCTCCCCGGACAGGTACAATGAGCAGTTCTTC
TRBV7-2	TRBJ2-5	TRBD1	many	CASSTNRGPEETQYF	TGTGCCAGCAGCACCAACAGGGGGCCGGAGGAGACCCAGTACTTC
TRBV7-8	TRBJ2-2	.	many	CASSPYQGQGTGELFF	TGTGCCAGCAGCCCTTACCAGGGGCAGGGGACCGGGGAGCTGTTTTTT
TRBV5-6	TRBJ1-1	.	many	CASSLDPRNTEAFF	TGTGCCAGCAGCTTGGATCCCAGGAACACTGAAGCTTTCTTT
TRBV5-6	TRBJ2-7	.	many	CASSLAAGARYEQYF	TGTGCCAGCAGCTTGGCGGCGGGGGCCCGCTACGAGCAGTACTTC
TRBV7-2	TRBJ2-1	.	many	CASSLDRGREFF	TGTGCCAGCAGCTTAGATCGGGGTAGGGAGTTCTTC
TRBV5-1	TRBJ2-3	.	few	CASSLREVSLDTDTQYF	TGCGCCAGCAGCCTCCGTGAGGTTAGCTTGGACACAGATACGCAGTATTTT
TRBV12-3/TRBV12-4	TRBJ2-1	.	many	CASTRWGYNEQFF	TGTGCCAGCACCAGATGGGGGTACAATGAGCAGTTCTTC
TRBV12-3/TRBV12-4	TRBJ2-7	.	many	CASSFRSNYEQYF	TGTGCCAGCAGTTTTCGGAGCAACTACGAGCAGTACTTC
TRBV6-2/TRBV6-3	TRBJ2-1	TRBD2	many	CASSTGTSGYNEQFF	TGTGCCAGCAGTACAGGGACTAGCGGGTACAATGAGCAGTTCTTC
TRBV29-1	TRBJ2-3	TRBD1	.	CSVEDLTTGVTDTQYF	TGCAGCGTTGAAGATTTGACGACAGGGGTCACAGATACGCAGTATTTT
TRBV6-1	TRBJ2-1	TRBD2	many	CASRTLRLADNEQFF	TGTGCCAGCAGGACCCTTAGACTAGCGGACAATGAGCAGTTCTTC
TRBV20-1	TRBJ2-3	.	many	CSAREIRALPSTDTQYF	TGCAGTGCTAGAGAGATAAGGGCACTCCCAAGCACAGATACGCAGTATTTT
TRBV10-3	TRBJ1-4	.	.	CAISDPTTANEKLFF	TGTGCCATCAGTGACCCTACGACGGCGAATGAAAAACTGTTTTTT
TRBV5-1	TRBJ1-2	.	many	CASSLASTTDGYTF	TGCGCCAGCAGCTTGGCCTCGACAACTGACGGCTACACCTTC
TRBV5-1	TRBJ2-3	.	many	CASSYGGTDTQYF	TGCGCCAGCTCTTACGGAGGCACAGATACGCAGTATTTT
TRBV24-1	TRBJ1-1	.	.	CATSDGLGEAFF	TGTGCCACCAGTGATGGTCTAGGTGAAGCTTTCTTT
TRBV12-3/TRBV12-4	TRBJ2-5	TRBD1	many	CASSFGDRGRETQYF	TGTGCCAGCAGTTTCGGGGACAGGGGACGAGAGACCCAGTACTTC
TRBV10-3	TRBJ2-2	.	many	CAISVQGTDTGELFF	TGTGCCATCAGTGTCCAAGGCACGGACACCGGGGAGCTGTTTTTT
TRBV20-1	TRBJ1-2	.	many	CSAPDLRGAYGYTF	TGCAGTGCCCCAGACCTAAGGGGAGCCTATGGCTACACCTTC
TRBV5-1	TRBJ2-7	.	many	CASSPGGPTYEQYF	TGCGCCAGCTCCCCAGGGGGGCCGACCTACGAGCAGTACTTC
TRBV6-5	TRBJ2-7	.	.	CASRLIGQYEQYF	TGTGCCAGCAGGCTGATCGGACAATACGAGCAGTACTTC
TRBV24-1	TRBJ2-3	TRBD2	many	CATSDGGGPDTQYF	TGTGCCACCAGTGACGGGGGGGGGCCAGATACGCAGTATTTT
TRBV7-2	TRBJ2-5	.	many	CASSLWSGRSETQYF	TGTGCCAGCAGCTTATGGTCGGGACGCTCCGAGACCCAGTACTTC
TRBV7-6	TRBJ1-5	.	.	CASSLGGGQPQNF	TGTGCCAGCAGCTTAGGGGGCGGTCAGCCCCAGAATTTT
TRBV5-1	TRBJ1-5	.	many	CASSLPIQPQHF	TGCGCCAGCAGCTTACCCATCCAGCCCCAGCATTTT
TRBV4-2	TRBJ1-1	.	many	CASSQEGKVTEAFF	TGTGCCAGCAGCCAAGAGGGGAAAGTCACTGAAGCTTTCTTT
TRBV29-1	TRBJ1-6	.	many	CSVVRVGSPLHF	TGCAGCGTTGTCAGGGTCGGTTCACCCCTCCACTTT
TRBV7-2	TRBJ1-6	.	many	CASSFYADSPLHF	TGTGCCAGCAGCTTTTATGCGGATTCACCCCTCCACTTT
TRBV7-2	TRBJ2-5	TRBD2	many	CASSLLSGGHVIQETQYF	TGTGCCAGCAGCTTGCTCAGCGGGGGGCATGTGATACAAGAGACCCAGTACTTC
TRBV12-3/TRBV12-4	TRBJ2-5	.	.	CASSSSIGGQETQYF	TGTGCCAGCAGTTCCTCGATAGGGGGCCAAGAGACCCAGTACTTC
TRBV7-9	TRBJ1-4	.	many	CASSFSGAPATNEKLFF	TGTGCCAGCAGCTTTTCCGGGGCCCCTGCAACTAATGAAAAACTGTTTTTT
TRBV7-9	TRBJ1-6	.	many	CASSLDGEGGSPLHF	TGTGCCAGCAGCTTAGACGGGGAAGGCGGATCACCCCTCCACTTT
TRBV19	TRBJ1-4	.	many	CASSRDRPTNEKLFF	TGTGCCAGTAGTCGTGACAGGCCAACTAATGAAAAACTGTTTTTT
TRBV7-6	TRBJ1-2	TRBD1	many	CASSTGQGGGYTF	TGTGCCAGCAGCACCGGACAGGGGGGAGGCTACACCTTC
TRBV12-3/TRBV12-4	TRBJ1-4	TRBD1	few	CASSLGGTDEKLFF	TGTGCCAGCTCCTTGGGCGGGACAGATGAAAAACTGTTTTTT